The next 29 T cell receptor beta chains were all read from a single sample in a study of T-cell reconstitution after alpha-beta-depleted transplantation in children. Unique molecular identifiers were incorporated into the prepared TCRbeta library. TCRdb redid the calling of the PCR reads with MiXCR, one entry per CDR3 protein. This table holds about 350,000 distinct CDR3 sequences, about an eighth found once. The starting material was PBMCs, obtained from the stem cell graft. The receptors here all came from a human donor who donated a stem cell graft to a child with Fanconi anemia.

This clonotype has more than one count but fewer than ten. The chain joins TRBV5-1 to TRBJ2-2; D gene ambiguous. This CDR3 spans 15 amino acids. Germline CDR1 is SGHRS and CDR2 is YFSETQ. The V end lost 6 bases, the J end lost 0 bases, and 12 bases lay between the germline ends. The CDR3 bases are TGCGCCAGCAAAGACTCAGCCACGAACACCGGGGAGCTGTTTTTT. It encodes CASKDSATNTGELFF.

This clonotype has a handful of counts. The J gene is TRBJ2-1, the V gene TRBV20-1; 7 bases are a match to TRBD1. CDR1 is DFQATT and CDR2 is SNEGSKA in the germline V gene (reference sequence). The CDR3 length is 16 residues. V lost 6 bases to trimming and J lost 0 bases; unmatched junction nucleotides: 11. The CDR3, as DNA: TGCAGTGCGACTACCCTCAGGGGGAACTCCTACAATGAGCAGTTCTTC. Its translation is CSATTLRGNSYNEQFF.

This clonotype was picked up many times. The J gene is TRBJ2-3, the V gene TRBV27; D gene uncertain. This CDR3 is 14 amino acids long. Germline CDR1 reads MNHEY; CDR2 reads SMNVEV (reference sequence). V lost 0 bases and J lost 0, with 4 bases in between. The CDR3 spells CASSLSVSTDTQYF. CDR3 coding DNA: TGTGCCAGCAGTTTATCTGTTAGCACAGATACGCAGTATTTT.

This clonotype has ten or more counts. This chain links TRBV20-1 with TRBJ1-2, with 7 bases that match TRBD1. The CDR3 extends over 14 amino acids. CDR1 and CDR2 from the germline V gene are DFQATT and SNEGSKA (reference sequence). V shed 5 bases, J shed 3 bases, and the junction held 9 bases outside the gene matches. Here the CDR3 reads CSAPDRDQHYGYTF. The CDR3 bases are TGCAGTGCTCCAGACAGGGACCAACACTATGGCTACACCTTC.

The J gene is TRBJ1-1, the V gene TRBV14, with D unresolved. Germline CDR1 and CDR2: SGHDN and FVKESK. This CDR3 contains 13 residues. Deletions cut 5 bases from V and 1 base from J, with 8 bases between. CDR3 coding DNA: TGTGCCAGCAGCTACGGGTGGAACACTGAAGCTTTCTTT. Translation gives CASSYGWNTEAFF.

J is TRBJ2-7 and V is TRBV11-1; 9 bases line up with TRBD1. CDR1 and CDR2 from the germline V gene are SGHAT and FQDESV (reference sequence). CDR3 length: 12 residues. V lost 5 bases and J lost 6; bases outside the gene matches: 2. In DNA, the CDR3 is TGTGCCAGCAGCAGGGACAGGGCCGAGCAGTACTTC. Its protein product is CASSRDRAEQYF.

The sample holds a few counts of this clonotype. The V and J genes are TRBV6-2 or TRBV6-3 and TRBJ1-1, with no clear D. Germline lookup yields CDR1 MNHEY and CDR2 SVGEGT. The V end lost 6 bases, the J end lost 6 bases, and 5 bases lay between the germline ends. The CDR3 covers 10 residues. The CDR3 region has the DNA TGTGCCAGCAGGGATTCTGAAGCTTTCTTT. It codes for CASRDSEAFF.

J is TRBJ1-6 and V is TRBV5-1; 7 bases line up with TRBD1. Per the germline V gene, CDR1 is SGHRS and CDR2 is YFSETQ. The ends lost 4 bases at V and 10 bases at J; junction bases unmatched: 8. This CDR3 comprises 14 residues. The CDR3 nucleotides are TGCGCCAGCAGCCTACGACAGGGAGGGTCACCCCTCCACTTT. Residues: CASSLRQGGSPLHF. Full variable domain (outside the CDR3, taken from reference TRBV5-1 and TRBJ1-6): KAGVTQTPRYLIKTRGQQVTLSCSPISGHRSVSWYQQTPGQGLQFLFEYFSETQRNKGNFPGRFSGRQFSNSRSEMNVSTLELGDSALYLCASSLRQGGSPLHFGNGTRLTVT.

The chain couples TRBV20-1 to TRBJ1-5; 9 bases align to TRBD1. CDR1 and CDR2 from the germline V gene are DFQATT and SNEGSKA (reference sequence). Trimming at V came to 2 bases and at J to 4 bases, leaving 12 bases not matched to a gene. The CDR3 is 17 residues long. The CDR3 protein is CSARHVPGQGRNQPQHF. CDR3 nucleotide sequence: TGCAGTGCTAGACACGTCCCGGGACAGGGAAGGAATCAGCCCCAGCATTTT.

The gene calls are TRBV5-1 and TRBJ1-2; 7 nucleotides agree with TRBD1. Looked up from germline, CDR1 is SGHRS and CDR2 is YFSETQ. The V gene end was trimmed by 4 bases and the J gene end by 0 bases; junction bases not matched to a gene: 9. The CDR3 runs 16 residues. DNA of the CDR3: TGCGCCAGCAGCACCAGGGGACAGACCCCTAACTATGGCTACACCTTC. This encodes CASSTRGQTPNYGYTF. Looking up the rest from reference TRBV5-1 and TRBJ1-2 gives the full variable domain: KAGVTQTPRYLIKTRGQQVTLSCSPISGHRSVSWYQQTPGQGLQFLFEYFSETQRNKGNFPGRFSGRQFSNSRSEMNVSTLELGDSALYLCASSTRGQTPNYGYTFGSGTRLTVV.

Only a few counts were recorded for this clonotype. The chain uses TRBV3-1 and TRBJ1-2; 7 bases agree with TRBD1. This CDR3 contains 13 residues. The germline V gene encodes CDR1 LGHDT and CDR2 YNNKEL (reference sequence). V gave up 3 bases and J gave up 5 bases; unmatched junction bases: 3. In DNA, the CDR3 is TGTGCCAGCAGCCAGGGACAGTCTTATGGCTACACCTTC. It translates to CASSQGQSYGYTF.

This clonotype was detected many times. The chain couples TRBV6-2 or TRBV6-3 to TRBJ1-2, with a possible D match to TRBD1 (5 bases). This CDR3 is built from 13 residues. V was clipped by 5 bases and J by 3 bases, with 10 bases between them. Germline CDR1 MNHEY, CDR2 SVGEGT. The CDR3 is CASSQGTDYGYTF. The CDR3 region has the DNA TGTGCCAGCAGTCAAGGGACGGACTATGGCTACACCTTC.

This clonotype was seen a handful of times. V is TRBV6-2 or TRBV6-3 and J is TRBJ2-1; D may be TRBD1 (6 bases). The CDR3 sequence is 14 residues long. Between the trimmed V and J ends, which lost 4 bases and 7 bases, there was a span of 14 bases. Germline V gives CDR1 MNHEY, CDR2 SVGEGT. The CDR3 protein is CASSSPGDRNEQFF. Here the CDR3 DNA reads TGTGCCAGCAGTTCGCCAGGGGATAGGAATGAGCAGTTCTTC.

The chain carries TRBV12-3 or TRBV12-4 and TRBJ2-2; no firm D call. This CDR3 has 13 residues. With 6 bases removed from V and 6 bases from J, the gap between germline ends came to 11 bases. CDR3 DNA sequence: TGTGCCAGCAGCCCCGCATCAGCCGGGGAGCTGTTTTTT. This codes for CASSPASAGELFF.

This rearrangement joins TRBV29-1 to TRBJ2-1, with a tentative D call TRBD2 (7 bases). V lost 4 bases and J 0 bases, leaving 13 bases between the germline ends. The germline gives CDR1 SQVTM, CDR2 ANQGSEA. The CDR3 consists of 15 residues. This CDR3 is CSVGGGPNSYNEQFF. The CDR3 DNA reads TGCAGCGTTGGGGGGGGCCCAAACTCCTACAATGAGCAGTTCTTC.

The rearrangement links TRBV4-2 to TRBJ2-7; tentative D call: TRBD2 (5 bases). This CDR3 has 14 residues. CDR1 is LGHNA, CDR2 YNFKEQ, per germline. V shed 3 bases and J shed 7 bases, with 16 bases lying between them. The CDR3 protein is CASSQSLGGREQYF. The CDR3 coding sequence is TGTGCCAGCAGCCAGAGTTTGGGCGGGCGGGAGCAGTACTTC.

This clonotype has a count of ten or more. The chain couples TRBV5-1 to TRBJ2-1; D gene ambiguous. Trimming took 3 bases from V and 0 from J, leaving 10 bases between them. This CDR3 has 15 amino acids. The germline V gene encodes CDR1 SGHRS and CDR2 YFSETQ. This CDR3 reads CASSSVPGSYNEQFF. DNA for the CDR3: TGCGCCAGCAGCTCCGTCCCGGGCTCCTACAATGAGCAGTTCTTC.

The CDR3 reads CASSLSTSGDTQYF. As DNA, the CDR3 is TGTGCCAGCAGCTTGTCTACTAGCGGAGATACGCAGTATTTT. This chain connects TRBV11-1 to TRBJ2-3, with 8 positions matching TRBD2. The CDR3 consists of 14 residues. The germline CDR1 and CDR2 sequences are SGHAT and FQDESV (reference sequence). V shed 3 bases and J 5 bases; nucleotides not matched to a gene: 4.

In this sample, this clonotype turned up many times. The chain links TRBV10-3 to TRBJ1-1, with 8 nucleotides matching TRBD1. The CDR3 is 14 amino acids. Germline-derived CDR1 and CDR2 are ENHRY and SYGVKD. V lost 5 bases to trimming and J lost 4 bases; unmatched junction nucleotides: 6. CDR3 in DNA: TGTGCCATCAGTCCGGACAGGGATGGCACTGAAGCTTTCTTT. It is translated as CAISPDRDGTEAFF.

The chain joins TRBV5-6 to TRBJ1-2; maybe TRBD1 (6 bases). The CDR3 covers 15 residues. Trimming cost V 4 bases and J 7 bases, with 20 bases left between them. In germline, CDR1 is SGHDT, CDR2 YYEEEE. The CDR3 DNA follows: TGTGCCAGCAGCCCTTGGGACACCACACGAGGTGGCTACACCTTC. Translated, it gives CASSPWDTTRGGYTF. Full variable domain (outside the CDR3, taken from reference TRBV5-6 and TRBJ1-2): DAGVTQSPTHLIKTRGQQVTLRCSPKSGHDTVSWYQQALGQGPQFIFQYYEEEERQRGNFPDRFSGHQFPNYSSELNVNALLLGDSALYLCASSPWDTTRGGYTFGSGTRLTVV.

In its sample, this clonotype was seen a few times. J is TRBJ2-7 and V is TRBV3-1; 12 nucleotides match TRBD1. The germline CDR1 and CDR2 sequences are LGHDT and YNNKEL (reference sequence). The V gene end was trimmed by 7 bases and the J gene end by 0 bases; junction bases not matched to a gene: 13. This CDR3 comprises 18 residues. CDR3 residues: CASTSGTGGLGSSYEQYF. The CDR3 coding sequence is TGTGCCAGCACTTCCGGGACAGGGGGCCTCGGGAGCTCCTACGAGCAGTACTTC.

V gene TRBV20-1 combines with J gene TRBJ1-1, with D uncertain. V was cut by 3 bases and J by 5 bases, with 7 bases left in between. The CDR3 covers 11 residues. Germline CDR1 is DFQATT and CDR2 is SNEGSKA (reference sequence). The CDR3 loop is CSARGGTEAFF. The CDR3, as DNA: TGCAGTGCTAGGGGCGGGACTGAAGCTTTCTTT.

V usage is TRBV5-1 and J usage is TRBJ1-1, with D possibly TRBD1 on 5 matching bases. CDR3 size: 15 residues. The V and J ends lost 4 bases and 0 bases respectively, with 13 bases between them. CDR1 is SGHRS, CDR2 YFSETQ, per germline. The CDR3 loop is CASSATTAMNTEAFF. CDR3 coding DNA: TGCGCCAGCAGCGCAACGACAGCTATGAACACTGAAGCTTTCTTT.

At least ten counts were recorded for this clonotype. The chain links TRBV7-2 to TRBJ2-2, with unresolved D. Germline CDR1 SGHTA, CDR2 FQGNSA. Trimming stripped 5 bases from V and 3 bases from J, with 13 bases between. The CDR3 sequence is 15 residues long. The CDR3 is CASSRDSIYTGELFF. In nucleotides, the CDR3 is TGTGCCAGCAGCCGAGATTCAATATACACCGGGGAGCTGTTTTTT.

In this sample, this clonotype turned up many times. The CDR3 DNA sequence: TGTGCCAGCAGTGAAGGTGATGAGCAGTTCTTC. The encoded protein is CASSEGDEQFF. The chain couples TRBV6-1 to TRBJ2-1, with D uncertain. This CDR3 spans 11 amino acids. V was cut by 1 base and J by 8 bases, with 3 bases left in between. Germline V gene sequence: CDR1 MNHNS, CDR2 SASEGT.

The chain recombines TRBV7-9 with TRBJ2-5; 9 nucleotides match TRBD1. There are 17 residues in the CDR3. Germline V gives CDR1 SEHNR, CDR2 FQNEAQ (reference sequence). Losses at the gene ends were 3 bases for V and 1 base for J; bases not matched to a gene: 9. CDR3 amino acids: CASSFPDRGEGQETQYF. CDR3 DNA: TGTGCCAGCAGCTTTCCGGACAGGGGCGAAGGCCAAGAGACCCAGTACTTC.

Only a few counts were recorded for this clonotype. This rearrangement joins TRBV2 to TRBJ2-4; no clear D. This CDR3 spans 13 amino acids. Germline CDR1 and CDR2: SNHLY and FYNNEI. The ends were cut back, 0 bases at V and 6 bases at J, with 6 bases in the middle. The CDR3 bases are TGTGCCAGCAGTGAAGCGCTTAGAAACATTCAGTACTTC. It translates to CASSEALRNIQYF.

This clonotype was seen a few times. The CDR3 protein is CASTIGTGTQYF. In nucleotides, the CDR3 is TGTGCCAGCACCATTGGGACAGGGACCCAGTACTTC. V usage is TRBV7-8 and J usage is TRBJ2-5; 8 bases agree with TRBD1. Germline V gene sequence: CDR1 SGHVS, CDR2 FQNEAQ. Trimming cost V 7 bases and J 7 bases; bases outside gene matches: 5. The CDR3 contains 12 residues. Drawing the rest from reference TRBV7-8 and TRBJ2-5, the complete variable domain is GAGVSQSPRYKVAKRGQDVALRCDPISGHVSLFWYQQALGQGPEFLTYFQNEAQLDKSGLPSDRFFAERPEGSVSTLKIQRTQQEDSAVYLCASTIGTGTQYFGPGTRLLVL.

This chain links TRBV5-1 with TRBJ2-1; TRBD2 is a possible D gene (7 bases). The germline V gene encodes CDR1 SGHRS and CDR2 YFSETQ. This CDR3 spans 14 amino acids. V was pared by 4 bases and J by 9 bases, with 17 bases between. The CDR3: CASSGYRGAFEQFF. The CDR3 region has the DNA TGCGCCAGCAGCGGCTATCGGGGGGCGTTTGAGCAGTTCTTC.